The 17 T cell receptor beta chains below come from one sample, sequenced in a study of low-dose radiotherapy and immunotherapy resistance in tumors. cDNA synthesis used a TRAV/TRBV-specific primer set for both chains. Amplification of TCRs used a constant-region primer and V-primer adapter for roughly 18 PCR cycles. In TCRdb, the reads were re-called with MiXCR into one record per CDR3 protein. The sample consists of roughly 100,000 distinct CDR3 sequences, 20% to 25% of them appearing once. Stated time point: after trial treatment. Regarding treatment: LDRT plus nivolumab, ipilimumab, low-dose cyclophosphamide and aspirin (RACIN trial). The input for sequencing was PBMCs, taken after low-dose radiotherapy plus immunotherapy. The receptors were gathered from a female donor with ovarian cancer.

This clonotype has a count of ten or more. V gene TRBV4-2 combines with J gene TRBJ1-5, with a tentative D call TRBD1 (5 bases). CDR1 is LGHNA, CDR2 YNFKEQ, per germline. This CDR3 region has 13 residues. The V end was cut by 4 bases, the J end by 7 bases, with 11 bases between. The CDR3 is CASSPRAGQPQHF. Written as DNA, the CDR3 is TGTGCCAGCAGCCCCAGGGCTGGCCAGCCCCAGCATTTT.

This clonotype was seen at least ten times. V and J are TRBV2 and TRBJ2-1; 7 bases line up with TRBD1. Germline CDR1 and CDR2: SNHLY and FYNNEI. The CDR3 extends over 15 amino acids. V lost 6 bases, J lost 0 bases, and 5 bases stayed unmatched. In DNA, the CDR3 is TGTGCCAGCAGCGCGGACAGGAGCTCCTACAATGAGCAGTTCTTC. Its translation is CASSADRSSYNEQFF.

In its sample, this clonotype was seen many times. This sequence joins TRBV19 and TRBJ2-6; D is unclear. The CDR3 is made up of 14 amino acids. V was clipped by 1 base and J by 0 bases, with 1 base between them. Germline CDR1 is LNHDA and CDR2 is SQIVND (reference sequence). The CDR3 spells CASSIASGANVLTF. Written as DNA, the CDR3 is TGTGCCAGTAGTATAGCCTCTGGGGCCAACGTCCTGACTTTC.

This clonotype was detected many times. The genes are TRBV7-2 and TRBJ2-7, with TRBD2 as a possible D gene (5 bases). Germline CDR1 reads SGHTA; CDR2 reads FQGNSA. This CDR3 contains 14 residues. Trimming removed 5 bases at V and 2 bases at J, with 13 bases between. CDR3 nucleotide sequence: TGTGCCAGCAGCCGAGACCACGGGACCTACGAGCAGTACTTC. Its translation: CASSRDHGTYEQYF.

This sequence joins TRBV20-1 and TRBJ2-5, with 12 bases fitting TRBD2. This CDR3 spans 15 amino acids. The V gene's germline CDR1 is DFQATT and CDR2 SNEGSKA (reference sequence). V lost 1 base to trimming and J lost 5 bases; unmatched junction nucleotides: 5. The CDR3 loop reads CSARGLAGDSETQYF. CDR3 coding DNA: TGCAGTGCTAGAGGACTAGCGGGAGATTCGGAGACCCAGTACTTC.

In this sample, this clonotype turned up many times. This chain joins TRBV7-2 and TRBJ1-6; possibly TRBD1 for D (6 bases). With 2 bases removed from V and 5 bases from J, the gap between germline ends came to 13 bases. The germline V gene encodes CDR1 SGHTA and CDR2 FQGNSA. The CDR3 is made up of 16 amino acids. The CDR3 DNA reads as TGTGCCAGCAGCTTAAGGGGGGGTGAGCATAATTCACCCCTCCACTTT. Its protein product is CASSLRGGEHNSPLHF.

The rearrangement joins TRBV12-3 or TRBV12-4 to TRBJ2-1; 9 bases align to TRBD2. Unmatched junction bases numbered 9, after V lost 8 bases and J lost 4 bases. The CDR3 totals 15 residues. The CDR3 sequence is CASAGGAEGYNEQFF. CDR3 nucleotide sequence: TGTGCCAGCGCGGGAGGGGCCGAAGGGTACAATGAGCAGTTCTTC.

This clonotype was seen at least ten times. The chain has TRBV19 and TRBJ2-3; TRBD1 agrees at 9 bases. The germline V gene has CDR1 LNHDA and CDR2 SQIVND (reference sequence). Trimming cost V 5 bases and J 3 bases; bases outside gene matches: 6. The CDR3 has 15 amino acids. The CDR3 DNA reads TGTGCCAGTAGTTTCGGACAGGGGAGGACAGATACGCAGTATTTT. Amino acid sequence: CASSFGQGRTDTQYF.

In DNA form, the CDR3 reads TGTGCCAGCAGCGTAGAACCCCGGGCGGAGACCCAGTACTTC. It specifies CASSVEPRAETQYF. This chain links TRBV9 with TRBJ2-5; D is unclear. The CDR3 contains 14 residues. Germline V gene lookup returns CDR1 SGDLS and CDR2 YYNGEE. The V end was cut by 0 bases, the J end by 5 bases, with 11 bases between. Complete variable domain (other parts from reference TRBV9 and TRBJ2-5): DSGVTQTPKHLITATGQRVTLRCSPRSGDLSVYWYQQSLDQGLQFLIQYYNGEERAKGNILERFSAQQFPDLHSELNLSSLELGDSALYFCASSVEPRAETQYFGPGTRLLVL.

This clonotype was counted only a few times. The chain uses TRBV20-1 and TRBJ2-7; 11 nucleotides align to TRBD1. The CDR3 is 13 residues long. Germline V lookup: CDR1 DFQATT, CDR2 SNEGSKA (reference sequence). J lost 2 bases, V lost 5 bases, and 2 bases had no gene match. CDR3 nucleotides: TGCAGTGCTCTGGGACAGGGGGCCTACGAGCAGTACTTC. Protein: CSALGQGAYEQYF.

The V gene is TRBV14, the J gene TRBJ2-1; unclear D gene. The CDR3 consists of 17 residues. CDR1 SGHDN and CDR2 FVKESK come from the germline V gene. Trimming left V 1 base short and J 7 bases short, with 20 bases between. This chain's CDR3 is CASSQVRTSPRKNEQFF. DNA for the CDR3: TGTGCCAGCAGCCAAGTCAGGACCTCACCCAGGAAGAATGAGCAGTTCTTC.

There are many counts of this clonotype. V usage is TRBV29-1 and J usage is TRBJ2-3; D not certain. There are 12 residues in the CDR3. Trimming took off 4 bases at V and 2 bases at J, with 7 bases between the two ends. CDR1 is SQVTM, CDR2 ANQGSEA, per germline. Written as DNA, the CDR3 is TGCAGCGTTGTAAAGTCCACAGATACGCAGTATTTT. Its protein product is CSVVKSTDTQYF.

This clonotype was seen repeatedly, ten times or more. The chain carries TRBV6-2 or TRBV6-3 and TRBJ2-7; 7 nucleotides match TRBD1. In germline, CDR1 is MNHEY, CDR2 SVGEGT. The V segment lost 5 bases and the J segment 1 base; nucleotides outside the gene matches: 5. The CDR3 consists of 14 residues. The CDR3 DNA reads as TGTGCCAGCAGTAACCCGGGACAGTCCTACGAGCAGTACTTC. It codes for CASSNPGQSYEQYF.

At least ten counts were recorded for this clonotype. The genes are TRBV20-1 and TRBJ2-7; TRBD2 matches at 7 bases. V dropped 3 bases and J dropped 3; count of bases not matched to a gene: 8. Germline V gene data show CDR1 as DFQATT and CDR2 as SNEGSKA (reference sequence). CDR3 length equals 14 residues. The CDR3 region has the DNA TGCAGTGCTAGCCCTAGCGGTCTTTTCTACGAGCAGTACTTC. This sequence encodes CSASPSGLFYEQYF.

This clonotype came up many times. The chain couples TRBV7-2 to TRBJ1-4, with unresolved D. Trimming pared 5 bases from V and 7 bases from J, leaving 11 bases between. The CDR3 runs 13 residues. Germline CDR1 reads SGHTA; CDR2 reads FQGNSA. The CDR3 spells CASSKNWGEKLFF. DNA for the CDR3: TGTGCCAGCAGCAAGAATTGGGGTGAAAAACTGTTTTTT.

This clonotype was observed many times. The chain is built from TRBV4-1 and TRBJ1-1, with D perhaps TRBD1 (5 bases). The CDR3 is made up of 16 amino acids. The germline V and J ends were trimmed by 4 bases and 2 bases, with 17 bases remaining between them. The germline gives CDR1 MGHRA, CDR2 YSYEKL. The CDR3 is CASSRPRGTDNTEAFF. The DNA of the CDR3 is TGCGCCAGCAGCCGTCCTCGGGGGACGGATAACACTGAAGCTTTCTTT.

This clonotype was recorded many times. The rearrangement uses TRBV20-1 and TRBJ1-2; D perhaps matches TRBD1 (6 bases). Per the germline V gene, CDR1 is DFQATT and CDR2 is SNEGSKA (reference sequence). Between the trimmed V and J ends, which lost 6 bases and 6 bases, there was a span of 17 bases. The length of the CDR3 is 13 residues. The CDR3 region is CSAGAGARNGYTF. CDR3 coding DNA: TGCAGTGCCGGCGCGGGGGCGCGGAATGGCTACACCTTC.